This TCR beta chain originates from a study of blood T cell repertoires in COVID-19. The CDR3 covers 15 residues. V lost 4 bases and J lost 3, with 12 bases in between. Germline-derived CDR1 and CDR2 are LGHDT and YNNKEL (reference sequence). Method: immunoSEQ multiplex PCR; TCRdb's copy keeps in-frame clones and lacks some. The profile covers 100,000 to 130,000 clones, with roughly 83% appearing a single time and approximately 4% taken by the ten largest. This sequence originates from a human donor in a cohort sampled during active COVID-19. The chain uses TRBV3-1 (or the pseudogene TRBV3-2) and TRBJ1-4; D perhaps matches TRBD1 (6 bases). The sequencing input was peripheral blood. CDR3 sequence: CASSPGGAPNEKLFF. The CDR3 DNA reads as TGTGCCAGCAGCCCGGGGGGGGCTCCTAATGAAAAACTGTTTTTT.